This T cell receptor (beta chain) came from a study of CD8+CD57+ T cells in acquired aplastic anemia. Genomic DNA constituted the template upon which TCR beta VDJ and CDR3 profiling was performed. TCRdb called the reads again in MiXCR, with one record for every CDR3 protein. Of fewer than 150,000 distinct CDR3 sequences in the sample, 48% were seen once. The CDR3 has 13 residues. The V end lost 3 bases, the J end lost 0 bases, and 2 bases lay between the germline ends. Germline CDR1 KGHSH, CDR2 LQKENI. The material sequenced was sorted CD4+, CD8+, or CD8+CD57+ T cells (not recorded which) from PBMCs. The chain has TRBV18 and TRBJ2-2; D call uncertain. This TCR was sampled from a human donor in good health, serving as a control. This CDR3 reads CASSPANTGELFF. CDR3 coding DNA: TGTGCCAGCTCACCCGCGAACACCGGGGAGCTGTTTTTT.